This T cell receptor beta chain was sequenced in a study of cytomegalovirus exposure and HLA in healthy donors. The study's findings and limits: TCR sequences were mostly rare, though some public TCRs occurred in many donors.

Researchers ran the PCR with 60 Vbeta and 13 Jbeta primers. Sequencing used immunoSEQ multiplex PCR; TCRdb keeps in-frame clones, though not all of them. This listing includes roughly 60,000 clones. V lost 3 bases, J lost 4 bases, and 4 bases stayed unmatched. CDR3 length equals 14 residues. Germline CDR1 SGHTA, CDR2 FQGNSA. A word on this clone: Its antigen is unidentified.

What was sequenced was PBMCs. The sequence came from a woman aged 18-29 years in good health and CMV-seronegative. The chain uses TRBV7-2 and TRBJ1-1; the match to TRBD1 covers 8 bases. CDR3 sequence (DNA): TGTGCCAGCAGCTTTGGAACAGGGGGCACTGAAGCTTTCTTT. Encoded protein: CASSFGTGGTEAFF.